This T cell receptor beta chain was profiled in a study of blood T cell repertoires in COVID-19. Study information: Spain, Italy and the United States supplied samples that represented acute and convalescent COVID-19. Nucleic acid was either cDNA or gDNA, and it came from T cells, B-cell-depleted T cells, or PBMCs.

Original handling: By means of reference gene primer amplification, nucleated cell counts were estimated. TCRdb's table, derived via immunoSEQ multiplex PCR, lists solely in-frame clones and lacks some. V, J and clone size are those of that table, while D and trimming were read from the DNA. The sample shows roughly 76,000 clones, roughly 89% of them seen only once. Germline V gene sequence: CDR1 ENHRY, CDR2 SYGVKD. There are 12 residues in the CDR3. With 8 bases removed from V and 0 bases from J, the gap between germline ends came to 8 bases. The TCR originated in a man between 65 and 85 years old with active or convalescent COVID-19. Sequencing was performed on peripheral blood. J is TRBJ2-7 and V is TRBV10-3; D is ambiguous. The CDR3 loop reads CAISSSSYEQYF. The CDR3 nucleotides read TGTGCCATCTCGTCTAGCTCCTACGAGCAGTACTTC.